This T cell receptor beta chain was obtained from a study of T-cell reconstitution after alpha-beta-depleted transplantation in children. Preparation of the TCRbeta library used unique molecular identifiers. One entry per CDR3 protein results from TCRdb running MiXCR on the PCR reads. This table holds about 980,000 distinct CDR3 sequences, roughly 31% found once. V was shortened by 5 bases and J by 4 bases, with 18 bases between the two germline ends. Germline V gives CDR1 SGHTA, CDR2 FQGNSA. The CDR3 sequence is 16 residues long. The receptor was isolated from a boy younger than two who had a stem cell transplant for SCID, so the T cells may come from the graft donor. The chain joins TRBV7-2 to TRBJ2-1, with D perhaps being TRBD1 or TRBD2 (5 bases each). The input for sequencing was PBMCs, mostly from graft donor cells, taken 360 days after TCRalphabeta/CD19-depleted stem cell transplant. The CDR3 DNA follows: TGTGCCAGCAGCCTAGGGACCGGGACGGGTTACAATGAGCAGTTCTTC. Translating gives CASSLGTGTGYNEQFF. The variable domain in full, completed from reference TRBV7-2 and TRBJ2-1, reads GAGVSQSPSNKVTEKGKDVELRCDPISGHTALYWYRQSLGQGLEFLIYFQGNSAPDKSGLPSDRFSAERTGGSVSTLTIQRTQQEDSAVYLCASSLGTGTGYNEQFFGPGTRLTVL.